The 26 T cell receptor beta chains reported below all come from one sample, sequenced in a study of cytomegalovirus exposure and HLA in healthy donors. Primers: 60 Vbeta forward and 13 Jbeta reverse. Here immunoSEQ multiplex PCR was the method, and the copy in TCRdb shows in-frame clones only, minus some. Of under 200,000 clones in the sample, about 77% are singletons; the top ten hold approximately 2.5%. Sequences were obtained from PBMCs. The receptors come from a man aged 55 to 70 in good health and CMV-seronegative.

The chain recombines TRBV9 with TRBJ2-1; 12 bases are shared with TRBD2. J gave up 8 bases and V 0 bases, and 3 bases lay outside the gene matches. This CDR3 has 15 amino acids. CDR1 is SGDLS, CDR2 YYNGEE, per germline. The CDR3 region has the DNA TGTGCCAGCAGCGTAGGACTAGCGGGAGATCATGAGCAGTTCTTC. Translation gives CASSVGLAGDHEQFF.

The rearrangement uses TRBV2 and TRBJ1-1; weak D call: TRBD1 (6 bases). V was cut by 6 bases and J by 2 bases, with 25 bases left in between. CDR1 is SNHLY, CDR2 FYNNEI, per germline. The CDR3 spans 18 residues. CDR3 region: CASRVSGQGIILNTEAFF. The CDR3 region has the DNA TGTGCCAGCAGGGTCTCGGGACAAGGGATAATTTTAAACACTGAAGCTTTCTTT. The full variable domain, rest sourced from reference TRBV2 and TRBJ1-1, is EPEVTQTPSHQVTQMGQEVILRCVPISNHLYFYWYRQILGQKVEFLVSFYNNEISEKSEIFDDQFSVERPDGSNFTLKIRSTKLEDSAMYFCASRVSGQGIILNTEAFFGQGTRLTVV.

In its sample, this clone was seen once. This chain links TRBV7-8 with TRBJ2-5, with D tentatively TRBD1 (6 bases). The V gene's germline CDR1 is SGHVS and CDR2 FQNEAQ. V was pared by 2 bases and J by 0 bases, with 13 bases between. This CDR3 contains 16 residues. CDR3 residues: CASSLSPGQNQETQYF. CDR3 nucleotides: TGTGCCAGCAGCTTAAGTCCTGGACAGAACCAAGAGACCCAGTACTTC.

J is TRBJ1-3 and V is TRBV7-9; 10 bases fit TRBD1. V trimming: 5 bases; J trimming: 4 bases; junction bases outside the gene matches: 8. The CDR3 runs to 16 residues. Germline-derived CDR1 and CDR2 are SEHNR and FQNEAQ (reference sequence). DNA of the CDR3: TGTGCCAGCAGCAGGACCGGGACAGGGGTAGGAAACACCATATATTTT. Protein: CASSRTGTGVGNTIYF. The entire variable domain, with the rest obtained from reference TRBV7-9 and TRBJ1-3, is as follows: DTGVSQNPRHKITKRGQNVTFRCDPISEHNRLYWYRQTLGQGPEFLTYFQNEAQLEKSRLLSDRFSAERPKGSFSTLEIQRTEQGDSAMYLCASSRTGTGVGNTIYFGEGSWLTVV.

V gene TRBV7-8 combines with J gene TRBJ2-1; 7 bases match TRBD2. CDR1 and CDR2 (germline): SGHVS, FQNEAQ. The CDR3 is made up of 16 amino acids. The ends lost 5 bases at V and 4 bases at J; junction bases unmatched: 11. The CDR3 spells CASSKRDSGRYNEQFF. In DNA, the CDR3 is TGTGCCAGCAGCAAGCGGGACTCCGGGCGGTACAATGAGCAGTTCTTC.

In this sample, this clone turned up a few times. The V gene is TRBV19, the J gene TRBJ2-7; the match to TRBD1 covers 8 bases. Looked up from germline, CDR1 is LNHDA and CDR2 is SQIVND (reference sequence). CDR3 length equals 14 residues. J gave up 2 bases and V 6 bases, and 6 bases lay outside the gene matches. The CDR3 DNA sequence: TGTGCCAGTAGCACACAGGGGGTGACCTACGAGCAGTACTTC. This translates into CASSTQGVTYEQYF.

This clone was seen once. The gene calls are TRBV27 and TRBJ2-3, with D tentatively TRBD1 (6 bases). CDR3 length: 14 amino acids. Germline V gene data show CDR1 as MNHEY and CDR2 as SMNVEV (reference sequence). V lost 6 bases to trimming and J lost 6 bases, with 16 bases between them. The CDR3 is CASSPYRVPDTQYF. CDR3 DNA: TGTGCCAGCAGCCCGTACAGGGTCCCGGATACGCAGTATTTT.

CDR3 in amino acids: CASSFAGGTPDTQYF. The CDR3 region has the DNA TGTGCCAGCAGTTTTGCGGGAGGTACTCCAGATACGCAGTATTTT. This chain uses TRBV27 with TRBJ2-3; 8 nucleotides align to TRBD2. CDR3 size: 15 residues. Unmatched junction bases numbered 6, after V lost 3 bases and J lost 4 bases. Per the germline V gene, CDR1 is MNHEY and CDR2 is SMNVEV (reference sequence).

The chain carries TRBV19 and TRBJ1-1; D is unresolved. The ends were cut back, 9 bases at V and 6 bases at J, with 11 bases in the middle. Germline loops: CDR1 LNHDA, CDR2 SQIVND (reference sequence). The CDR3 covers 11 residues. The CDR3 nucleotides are TGTGCCAGCCCCCCGGTGTCTGAAGCTTTCTTT. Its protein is CASPPVSEAFF. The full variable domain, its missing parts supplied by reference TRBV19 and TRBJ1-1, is DGGITQSPKYLFRKEGQNVTLSCEQNLNHDAMYWYRQDPGQGLRLIYYSQIVNDFQKGDIAEGYSVSREKKESFPLTVTSAQKNPTAFYLCASPPVSEAFFGQGTRLTVV.

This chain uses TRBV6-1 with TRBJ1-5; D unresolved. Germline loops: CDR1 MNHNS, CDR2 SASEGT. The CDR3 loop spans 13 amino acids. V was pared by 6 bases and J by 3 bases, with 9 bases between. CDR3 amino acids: CASRGANNQPQHF. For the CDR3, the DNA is TGTGCCAGCAGGGGAGCGAACAATCAGCCCCAGCATTTT.

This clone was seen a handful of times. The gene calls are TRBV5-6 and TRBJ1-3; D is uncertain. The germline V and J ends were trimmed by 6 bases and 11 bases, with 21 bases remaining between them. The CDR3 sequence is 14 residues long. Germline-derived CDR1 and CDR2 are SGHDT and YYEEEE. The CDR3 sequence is CASTSRIINPSIYF. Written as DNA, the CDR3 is TGTGCCAGCACATCGAGAATCATCAACCCATCCATATATTTT.

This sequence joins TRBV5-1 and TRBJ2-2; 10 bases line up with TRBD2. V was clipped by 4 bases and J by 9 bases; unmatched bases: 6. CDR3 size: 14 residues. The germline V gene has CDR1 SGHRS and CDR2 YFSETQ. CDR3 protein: CASSPGTSVRELFF. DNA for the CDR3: TGCGCCAGCAGCCCCGGGACTAGCGTTCGGGAGCTGTTTTTT.

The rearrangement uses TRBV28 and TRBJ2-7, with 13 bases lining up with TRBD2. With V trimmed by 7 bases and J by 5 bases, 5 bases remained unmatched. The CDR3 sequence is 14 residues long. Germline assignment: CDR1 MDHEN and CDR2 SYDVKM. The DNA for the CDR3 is TGTGCCAGCATTGGGGGACTAGCGGGAAACGAGCAGTACTTC. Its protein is CASIGGLAGNEQYF.

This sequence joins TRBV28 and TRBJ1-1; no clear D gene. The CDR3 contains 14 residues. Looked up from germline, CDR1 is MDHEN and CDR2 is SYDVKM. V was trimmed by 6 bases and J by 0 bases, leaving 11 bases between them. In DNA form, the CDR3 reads TGTGCCAGCAGCCCCATTCGGTTGAACACTGAAGCTTTCTTT. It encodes CASSPIRLNTEAFF.

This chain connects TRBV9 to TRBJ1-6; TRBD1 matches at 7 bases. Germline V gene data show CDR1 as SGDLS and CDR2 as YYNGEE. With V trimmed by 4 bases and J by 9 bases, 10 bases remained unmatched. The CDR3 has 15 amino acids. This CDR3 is CASSSDRAKSSPLHF. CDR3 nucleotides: TGTGCCAGCAGCAGCGACAGGGCAAAATCTTCACCCCTCCACTTT.

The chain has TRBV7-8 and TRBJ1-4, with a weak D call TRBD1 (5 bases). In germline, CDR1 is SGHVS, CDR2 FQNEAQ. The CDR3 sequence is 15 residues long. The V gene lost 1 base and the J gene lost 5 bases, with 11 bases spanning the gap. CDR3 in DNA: TGTGCCAGCAGCTTAGGGGGCAGCCCCAATGAAAAACTGTTTTTT. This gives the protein CASSLGGSPNEKLFF.

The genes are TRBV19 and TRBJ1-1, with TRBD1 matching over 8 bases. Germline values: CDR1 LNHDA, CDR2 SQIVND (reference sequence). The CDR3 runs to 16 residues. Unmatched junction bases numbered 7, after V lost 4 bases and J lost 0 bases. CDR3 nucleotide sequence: TGTGCCAGTAGTAAACGACAGGGGACGATGAACACTGAAGCTTTCTTT. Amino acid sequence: CASSKRQGTMNTEAFF. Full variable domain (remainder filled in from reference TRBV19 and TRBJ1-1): DGGITQSPKYLFRKEGQNVTLSCEQNLNHDAMYWYRQDPGQGLRLIYYSQIVNDFQKGDIAEGYSVSREKKESFPLTVTSAQKNPTAFYLCASSKRQGTMNTEAFFGQGTRLTVV.

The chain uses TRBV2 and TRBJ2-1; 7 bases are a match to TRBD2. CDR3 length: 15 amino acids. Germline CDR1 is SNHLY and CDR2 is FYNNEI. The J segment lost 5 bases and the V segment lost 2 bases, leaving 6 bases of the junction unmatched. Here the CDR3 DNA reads TGTGCCAGCAGTGAACGAGCGGGGCGGCACAATGAGCAGTTCTTC. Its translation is CASSERAGRHNEQFF.

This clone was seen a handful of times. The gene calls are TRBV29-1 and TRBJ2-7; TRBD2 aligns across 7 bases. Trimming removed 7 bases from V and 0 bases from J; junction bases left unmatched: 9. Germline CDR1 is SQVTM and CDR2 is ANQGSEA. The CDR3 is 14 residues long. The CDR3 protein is CSAALAPSSYEQYF. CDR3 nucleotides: TGCAGCGCCGCACTAGCGCCGAGCTCCTACGAGCAGTACTTC.

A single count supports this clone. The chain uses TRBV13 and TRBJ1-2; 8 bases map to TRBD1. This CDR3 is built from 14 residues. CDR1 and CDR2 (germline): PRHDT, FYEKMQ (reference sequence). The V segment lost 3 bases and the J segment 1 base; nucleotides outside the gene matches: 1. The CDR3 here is CASSFGQGNYGYTF. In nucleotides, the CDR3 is TGTGCCAGCAGCTTCGGACAGGGTAACTATGGCTACACCTTC. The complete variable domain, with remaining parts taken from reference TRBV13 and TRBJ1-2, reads AAGVIQSPRHLIKEKRETATLKCYPIPRHDTVYWYQQGPGQDPQFLISFYEKMQSDKGSIPDRFSAQQFSDYHSELNMSSLELGDSALYFCASSFGQGNYGYTFGSGTRLTVV.

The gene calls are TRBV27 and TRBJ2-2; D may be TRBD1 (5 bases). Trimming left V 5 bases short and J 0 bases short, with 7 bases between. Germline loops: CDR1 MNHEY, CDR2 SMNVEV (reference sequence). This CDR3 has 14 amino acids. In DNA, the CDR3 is TGTGCCAGCAGTAGGGGCTCGAACACCGGGGAGCTGTTTTTT. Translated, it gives CASSRGSNTGELFF.

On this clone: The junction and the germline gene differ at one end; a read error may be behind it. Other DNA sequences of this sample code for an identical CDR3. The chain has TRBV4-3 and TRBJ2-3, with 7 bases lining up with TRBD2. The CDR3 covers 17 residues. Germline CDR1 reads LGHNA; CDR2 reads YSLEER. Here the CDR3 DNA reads TGCGCCAGCAGCCAAGATCCTGGGACTATACGCACAGATACTCAGTATTTT. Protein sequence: CASSQDPGTIRTDTQYF.

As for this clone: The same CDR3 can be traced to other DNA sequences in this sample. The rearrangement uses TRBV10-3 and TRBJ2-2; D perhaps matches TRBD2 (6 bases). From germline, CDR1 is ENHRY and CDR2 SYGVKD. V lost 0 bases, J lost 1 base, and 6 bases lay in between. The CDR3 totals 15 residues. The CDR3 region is CAISESGGNTGELFF. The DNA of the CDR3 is TGTGCCATCAGTGAGTCGGGGGGGAACACCGGGGAGCTGTTTTTT.

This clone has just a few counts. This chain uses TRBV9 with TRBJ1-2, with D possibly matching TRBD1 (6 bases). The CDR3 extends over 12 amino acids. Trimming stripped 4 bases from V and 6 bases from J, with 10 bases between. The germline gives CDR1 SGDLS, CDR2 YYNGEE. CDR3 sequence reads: CASSTRTDGYTF. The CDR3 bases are TGTGCCAGCAGCACGAGGACAGATGGCTACACCTTC.

The CDR3 loop is CASSQGTGTPYNEQFF. CDR3 bases: TGCGCCAGCAGCCAAGGTACCGGGACACCCTACAATGAGCAGTTCTTC. This chain connects TRBV4-1 to TRBJ2-1, with D possibly TRBD1 on 6 matching bases. Trimming removed 1 base from V and 2 bases from J, with 12 bases in between. The CDR3 spans 16 residues. Germline V gene lookup returns CDR1 MGHRA and CDR2 YSYEKL.

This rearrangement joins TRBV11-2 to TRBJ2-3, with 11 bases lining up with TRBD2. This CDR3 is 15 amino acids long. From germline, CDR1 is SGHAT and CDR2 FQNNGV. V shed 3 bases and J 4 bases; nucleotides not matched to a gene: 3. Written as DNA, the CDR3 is TGTGCCAGCAGCTTTCCGGGACTAGCGGCAGATACGCAGTATTTT. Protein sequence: CASSFPGLAADTQYF. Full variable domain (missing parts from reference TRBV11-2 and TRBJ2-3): EAGVAQSPRYKIIEKRQSVAFWCNPISGHATLYWYQQILGQGPKLLIQFQNNGVVDDSQLPKDRFSAERLKGVDSTLKIQPAKLEDSAVYLCASSFPGLAADTQYFGPGTRLTVL.